This T cell receptor beta chain is from a study of radiation and T cells in renal cell carcinoma. The time point denotes: blood 4 weeks post-SBRT, at nephrectomy. Stated treatment: 15 Gy SBRT to primary tumor, nephrectomy 4 weeks later. Trimming removed 8 bases from V and 6 bases from J; junction bases left unmatched: 8. Per the germline V gene, CDR1 is LNHDA and CDR2 is SQIVND (reference sequence). The CDR3 extends over 15 amino acids. Sequencing was performed with immunoSEQ multiplex PCR; in TCRdb, only in-frame clones are kept and a portion is missing. The sample yields more than 120,000 clones, about 88% seen once.

The V and J genes are TRBV19 and TRBJ2-2; TRBD1 matches 11 bases. The clonotype comes from a woman in her 50s with renal cell carcinoma. The sequenced sample was blood, obtained from a patient whose treatment included radiotherapy and nephrectomy. The CDR3 region is CASQGTGGIAGELFF. The DNA for the CDR3 is TGTGCCAGTCAAGGGACAGGGGGTATTGCCGGGGAGCTGTTTTTT.